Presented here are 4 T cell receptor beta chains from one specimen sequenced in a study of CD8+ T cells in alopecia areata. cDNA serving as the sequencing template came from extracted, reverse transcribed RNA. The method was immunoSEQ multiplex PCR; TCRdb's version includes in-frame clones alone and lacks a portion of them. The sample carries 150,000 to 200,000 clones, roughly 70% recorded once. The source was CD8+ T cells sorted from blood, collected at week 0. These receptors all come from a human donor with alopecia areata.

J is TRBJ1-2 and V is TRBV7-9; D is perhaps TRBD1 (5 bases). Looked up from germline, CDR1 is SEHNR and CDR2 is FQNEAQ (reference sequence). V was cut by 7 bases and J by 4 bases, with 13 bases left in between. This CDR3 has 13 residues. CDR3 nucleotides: TGTGCCAGCACTCACGGTGGGGCCTATGGCTACACCTTC. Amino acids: CASTHGGAYGYTF.

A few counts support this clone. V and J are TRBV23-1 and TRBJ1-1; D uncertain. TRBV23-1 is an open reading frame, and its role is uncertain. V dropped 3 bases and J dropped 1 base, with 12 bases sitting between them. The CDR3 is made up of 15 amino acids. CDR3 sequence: CASSQGMGWNTEAFF. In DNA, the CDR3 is TGCGCCAGCAGTCAGGGGATGGGGTGGAACACTGAAGCTTTCTTT.

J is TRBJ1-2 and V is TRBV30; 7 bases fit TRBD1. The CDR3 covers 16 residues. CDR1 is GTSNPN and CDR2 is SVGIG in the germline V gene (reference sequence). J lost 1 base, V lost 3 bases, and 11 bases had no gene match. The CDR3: CAWSGEGAPLNYGYTF. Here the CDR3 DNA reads TGTGCCTGGAGCGGCGAGGGGGCCCCTCTTAACTATGGCTACACCTTC.

The CDR3 nucleotides read TGTGCCAGCAGCTCAGGGGGCCCTGGGGCCAACGTCCTGACTTTC. Amino acids: CASSSGGPGANVLTF. V usage is TRBV7-9 and J usage is TRBJ2-6; 8 bases line up with TRBD1. Per germline, CDR1 SEHNR and CDR2 FQNEAQ (reference sequence). The CDR3 covers 15 residues. Unmatched junction bases numbered 1, after V lost 4 bases and J lost 2 bases.